Each of the 18 T cell receptor beta chains below was sequenced from the same sample in a study of cytomegalovirus exposure and HLA in healthy donors listed by TCRdb under 2017. The receptor library was made with the immunoSEQ multiplex PCR assay. For the multiplex PCR, a mixture combining 60 forward primers for TCR Vbeta segments and 13 reverse primers for TCR Jbeta segments was used. TCRdb carries this immuneACCESS record with in-frame sequences only. Its versions omit some clonotypes, under half of them owing to an unresolved V gene in the studies checked, with the rest unexplained. A total of some 140,000 clones appear in this sample, around three fifths of them only once. In total, the top ten clones hold 2% to 2.5% of the sample. The sequenced material came from PBMCs. The receptors here all came from a woman aged 40-49 years in good health and CMV-seronegative.

The V and J genes are TRBV9 and TRBJ2-5; D is unresolved. CDR3 size: 14 residues. Trimming removed 1 base from V and 2 bases from J, with 9 bases in between. Germline V lookup: CDR1 SGDLS, CDR2 YYNGEE. CDR3 sequence reads: CASSVSVAQETQYF. As DNA, the CDR3 is TGTGCCAGCAGCGTAAGCGTTGCACAAGAGACCCAGTACTTC.

This rearrangement joins TRBV2 to TRBJ1-4; TRBD1 aligns across 9 bases. In germline, CDR1 is SNHLY, CDR2 FYNNEI. The V gene end was trimmed by 8 bases and the J gene end by 8 bases; junction bases not matched to a gene: 9. The CDR3 spans 14 residues. CDR3 in amino acids: CASCWGTGLEKLFF. The CDR3 bases are TGTGCCAGCTGTTGGGGGACAGGGCTCGAAAAACTGTTTTTT.

This sequence joins TRBV2 and TRBJ1-4; the D gene is possibly TRBD1 (6 bases). Germline V CDR1 and CDR2: SNHLY, FYNNEI. V was pared by 10 bases and J by 5 bases, with 14 bases between. The CDR3 loop spans 13 amino acids. The CDR3 DNA follows: TGTGCCATCCGACCCGGACAGAATGAAAAACTGTTTTTT. The encoded protein is CAIRPGQNEKLFF.

The chain combines TRBV7-2 with TRBJ1-3, with D perhaps matching TRBD1 (5 bases). Trimming left V 0 bases short and J 4 bases short, with 7 bases between. There are 14 residues in the CDR3. Germline V gives CDR1 SGHTA, CDR2 FQGNSA. The CDR3 loop reads CASSLASGGNTIYF. CDR3 nucleotides: TGTGCCAGCAGCTTAGCGTCAGGGGGAAACACCATATATTTT.

This clone was seen more than once but under ten times. The chain recombines TRBV29-1 with TRBJ1-2; D unclear. The V gene lost 1 base and the J gene lost 4 bases, with 19 bases spanning the gap. CDR1 is SQVTM, CDR2 ANQGSEA, per germline. This CDR3 comprises 16 residues. The CDR3 protein is CSVEARVDSKAYGYTF. For the CDR3, the DNA is TGCAGCGTTGAAGCGAGGGTCGACTCCAAAGCCTATGGCTACACCTTC.

The chain combines TRBV7-6 with TRBJ2-2, with TRBD1 matching over 7 bases. CDR1 and CDR2 (germline): SGHVS, FNYEAQ. The V and J ends lost 5 bases and 3 bases, in that order; junction bases with no gene match: 3. There are 14 residues in the CDR3. For the CDR3, the DNA is TGTGCCAGCAGCCCTACAGGGGACACCGGGGAGCTGTTTTTT. It translates to CASSPTGDTGELFF.

The rearrangement joins TRBV7-3 to TRBJ2-2; 9 nucleotides align to TRBD1. CDR3 length equals 16 residues. Trimming cost V 5 bases and J 5 bases; bases outside gene matches: 9. Germline loops: CDR1 SGHTA, CDR2 FQGTGA. CDR3 coding DNA: TGTGCCAGCAGCGTCATACCGGGACAGGGAACCGGGGAGCTGTTTTTT. It codes for CASSVIPGQGTGELFF. The full variable domain, in which reference TRBV7-3 and TRBJ2-2 provide the parts outside the CDR3, is GAGVSQTPSNKVTEKGKYVELRCDPISGHTALYWYRQSLGQGPEFLIYFQGTGAADDSGLPNDRFFAVRPEGSVSTLKIQRTERGDSAVYLCASSVIPGQGTGELFFGEGSRLTVL.

This clone came up once. The chain links TRBV2 to TRBJ1-6; D is possibly TRBD1 (6 bases). This CDR3 comprises 15 residues. V was clipped by 3 bases and J by 8 bases, with 14 bases between them. From germline, CDR1 is SNHLY and CDR2 FYNNEI. CDR3 sequence: CASSDEGQGYSPLHF. The CDR3 coding sequence is TGTGCCAGCAGTGATGAGGGACAAGGTTATTCACCCCTCCACTTT.

The rearrangement joins TRBV27 to TRBJ1-2; TRBD1 matches 7 bases. Losses at the gene ends were 3 bases for V and 4 bases for J; bases not matched to a gene: 2. CDR1 is MNHEY and CDR2 is SMNVEV in the germline V gene (reference sequence). CDR3 size: 13 residues. The CDR3: CASSLTGTYGYTF. CDR3 sequence (DNA): TGTGCCAGCAGTTTGACAGGGACCTATGGCTACACCTTC.

V is TRBV4-1 and J is TRBJ2-3, with D unclear. Trimming took 0 bases from V and 6 from J, leaving 10 bases between them. This CDR3 has 14 amino acids. Germline values: CDR1 MGHRA, CDR2 YSYEKL. Written as DNA, the CDR3 is TGCGCCAGCAGCCAAGAAGAGGCTCCTGATACGCAGTATTTT. Amino acids: CASSQEEAPDTQYF.

This clone was counted once. This sequence joins TRBV7-6 and TRBJ2-3; the match to TRBD2 covers 13 bases. Trimming at V came to 5 bases and at J to 2 bases, leaving 10 bases not matched to a gene. From germline, CDR1 is SGHVS and CDR2 FNYEAQ. This CDR3 region has 18 residues. The DNA of the CDR3 is TGTGCCAGCAGCACCCGACTAGCGGGGGGACGACACACAGATACGCAGTATTTT. As protein: CASSTRLAGGRHTDTQYF.

V and J are TRBV10-3 and TRBJ2-3; 13 bases align to TRBD2. After removal of 2 bases from V and 9 bases from J, the junction contained 5 bases not matched to a gene. The CDR3 length is 15 residues. Per the germline V gene, CDR1 is ENHRY and CDR2 is SYGVKD. The CDR3 region has the DNA TGTGCCATCAGTGAGACTAGCGGGGGGGCCGACACGCAGTATTTT. This codes for CAISETSGGADTQYF.

The rearrangement uses TRBV6-5 and TRBJ1-1, with a tentative D call TRBD1 (6 bases). V dropped 6 bases and J dropped 4 bases, with 15 bases sitting between them. The germline gives CDR1 MNHEY, CDR2 SVGAGI. The CDR3 covers 14 residues. The CDR3 sequence: CASRSKGGVTEAFF. The CDR3, as DNA: TGTGCCAGCAGGTCAAAGGGGGGGGTCACTGAAGCTTTCTTT.

The chain uses TRBV7-6 and TRBJ1-1, with 8 bases that match TRBD1. CDR3 size: 14 residues. In germline, CDR1 is SGHVS, CDR2 FNYEAQ. V shed 5 bases and J 5 bases; nucleotides not matched to a gene: 7. In DNA form, the CDR3 reads TGTGCCAGCAGCCCGCGAACAGGGGGGACTGAAGCTTTCTTT. Translation: CASSPRTGGTEAFF. The full variable domain, in which reference TRBV7-6 and TRBJ1-1 provide the parts outside the CDR3, is GAGVSQSPRYKVTKRGQDVALRCDPISGHVSLYWYRQALGQGPEFLTYFNYEAQQDKSGLPNDRFSAERPEGSISTLTIQRTEQRDSAMYRCASSPRTGGTEAFFGQGTRLTVV.

This clone appeared a few times. The CDR3 DNA is TGTGCCAGCAGCTTAAGCAGGGGTAATGAGCAGTTCTTC. The encoded protein is CASSLSRGNEQFF. The J gene is TRBJ2-1, the V gene TRBV7-6, with D possibly TRBD1 on 6 matching bases. Germline values: CDR1 SGHVS, CDR2 FNYEAQ. This CDR3 is built from 13 residues. V was clipped by 2 bases and J by 7 bases, with 9 bases between them.

This clone has only a few counts. The chain links TRBV4-1 to TRBJ2-1, with 8 bases aligning to TRBD2. The CDR3 sequence is 15 residues long. Unmatched junction bases numbered 6, after V lost 1 base and J lost 7 bases. CDR1 MGHRA and CDR2 YSYEKL come from the germline V gene. CDR3 protein: CASSQAERGPNEQFF. DNA for the CDR3: TGCGCCAGCAGCCAAGCGGAGCGGGGGCCAAATGAGCAGTTCTTC.

V and J are TRBV13 and TRBJ2-7; D is unresolved. Deletions cut 1 base from V and 1 base from J, with 14 bases between. The CDR3 is made up of 16 amino acids. CDR1 PRHDT and CDR2 FYEKMQ come from the germline V gene (reference sequence). The CDR3 region is CASSLEPRFSSYEQYF. CDR3 DNA: TGTGCCAGCAGCTTAGAACCCCGTTTCAGTTCCTACGAGCAGTACTTC.

The rearrangement links TRBV9 to TRBJ1-2; D might be TRBD1 (6 bases). V was clipped by 0 bases and J by 0 bases, with 15 bases between them. Germline assignment: CDR1 SGDLS and CDR2 YYNGEE. The CDR3 spans 17 residues. CDR3 region: CASSVGASNRANYGYTF. The CDR3 DNA follows: TGTGCCAGCAGCGTAGGGGCCTCAAACAGGGCTAACTATGGCTACACCTTC.